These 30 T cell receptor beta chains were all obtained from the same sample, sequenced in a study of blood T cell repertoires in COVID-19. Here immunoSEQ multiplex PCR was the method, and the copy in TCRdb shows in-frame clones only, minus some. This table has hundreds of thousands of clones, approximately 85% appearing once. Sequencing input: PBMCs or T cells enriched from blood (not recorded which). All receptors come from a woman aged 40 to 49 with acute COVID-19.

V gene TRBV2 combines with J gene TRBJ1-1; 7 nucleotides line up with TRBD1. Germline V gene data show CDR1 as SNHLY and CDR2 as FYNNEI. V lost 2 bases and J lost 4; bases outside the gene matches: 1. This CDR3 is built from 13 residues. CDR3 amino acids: CASSEHRGTEAFF. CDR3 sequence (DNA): TGTGCCAGCAGTGAACACAGGGGCACTGAAGCTTTCTTT.

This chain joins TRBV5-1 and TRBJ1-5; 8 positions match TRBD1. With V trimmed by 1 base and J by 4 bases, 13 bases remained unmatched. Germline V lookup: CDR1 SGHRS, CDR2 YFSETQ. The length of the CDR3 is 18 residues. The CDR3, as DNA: TGCGCCAGCAGCTTGTCTCCAACCGGACAGGGCCAAAATCAGCCCCAGCATTTT. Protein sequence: CASSLSPTGQGQNQPQHF. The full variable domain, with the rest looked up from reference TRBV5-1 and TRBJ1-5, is KAGVTQTPRYLIKTRGQQVTLSCSPISGHRSVSWYQQTPGQGLQFLFEYFSETQRNKGNFPGRFSGRQFSNSRSEMNVSTLELGDSALYLCASSLSPTGQGQNQPQHFGDGTRLSIL.

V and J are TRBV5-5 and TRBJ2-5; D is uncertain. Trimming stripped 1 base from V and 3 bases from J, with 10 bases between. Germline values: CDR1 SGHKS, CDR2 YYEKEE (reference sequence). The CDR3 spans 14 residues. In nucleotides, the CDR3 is TGTGCCAGCAGCTTGTCCCCTGCGGAAGAGACCCAGTACTTC. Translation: CASSLSPAEETQYF.

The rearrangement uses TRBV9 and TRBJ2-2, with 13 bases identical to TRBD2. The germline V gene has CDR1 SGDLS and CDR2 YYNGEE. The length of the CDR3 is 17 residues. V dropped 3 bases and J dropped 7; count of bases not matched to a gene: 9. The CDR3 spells CASSAALAGGLSGELFF. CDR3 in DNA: TGTGCCAGCAGCGCCGCACTAGCGGGGGGGCTTAGCGGGGAGCTGTTTTTT.

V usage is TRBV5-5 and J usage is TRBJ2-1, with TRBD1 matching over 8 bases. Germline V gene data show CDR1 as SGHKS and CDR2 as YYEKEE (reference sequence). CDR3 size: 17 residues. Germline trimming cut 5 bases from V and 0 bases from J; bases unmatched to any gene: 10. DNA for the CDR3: TGTGCCAGCAGGCAAGGGACAGGCCAGAGCTCCTACAATGAGCAGTTCTTC. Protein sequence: CASRQGTGQSSYNEQFF.

The CDR3 spells CAISEQVPGNTIYF. CDR3 coding DNA: TGTGCCATCAGTGAGCAGGTTCCTGGAAACACCATATATTTT. The rearrangement uses TRBV10-3 and TRBJ1-3; D not certain. This CDR3 comprises 14 residues. Germline lookup yields CDR1 ENHRY and CDR2 SYGVKD. The V end was cut by 2 bases, the J end by 2 bases, with 7 bases between.

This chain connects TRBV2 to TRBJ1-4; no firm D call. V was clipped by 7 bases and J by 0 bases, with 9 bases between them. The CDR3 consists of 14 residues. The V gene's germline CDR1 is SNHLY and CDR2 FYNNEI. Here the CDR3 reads CASKQDATNEKLFF. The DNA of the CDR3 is TGTGCCAGCAAACAAGATGCAACTAATGAAAAACTGTTTTTT.

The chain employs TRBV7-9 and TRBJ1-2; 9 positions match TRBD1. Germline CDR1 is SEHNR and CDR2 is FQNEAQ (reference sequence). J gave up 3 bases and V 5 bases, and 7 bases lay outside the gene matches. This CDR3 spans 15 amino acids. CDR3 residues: CASSPEDRGYYGYTF. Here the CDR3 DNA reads TGTGCCAGCAGCCCAGAGGACAGGGGTTACTATGGCTACACCTTC.

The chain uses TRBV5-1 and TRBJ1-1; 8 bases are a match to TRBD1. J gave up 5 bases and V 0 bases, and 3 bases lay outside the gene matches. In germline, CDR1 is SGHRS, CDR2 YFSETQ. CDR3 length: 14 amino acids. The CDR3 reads CASSLGTGRTEAFF. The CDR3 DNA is TGCGCCAGCAGCTTGGGGACAGGGCGGACTGAAGCTTTCTTT.

The CDR3 region has the DNA TGTGCCAGCAGCCCACAGGACAGGGGGACACCCCTCCACTTT. Translating it yields CASSPQDRGTPLHF. The gene calls are TRBV9 and TRBJ1-6; TRBD1 matches at 10 bases. Germline V lookup: CDR1 SGDLS, CDR2 YYNGEE. V lost 4 bases to trimming and J lost 11 bases; unmatched junction nucleotides: 6. The CDR3 totals 14 residues.

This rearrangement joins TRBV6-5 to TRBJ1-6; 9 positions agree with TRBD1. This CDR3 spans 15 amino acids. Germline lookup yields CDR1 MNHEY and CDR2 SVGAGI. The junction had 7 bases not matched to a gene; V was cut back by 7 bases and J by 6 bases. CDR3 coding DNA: TGTGCCAGCAAACCGGGACAGGGTTTTAATTCACCCCTCCACTTT. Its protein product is CASKPGQGFNSPLHF.

The chain's CDR3 is CASSFVQTYEQYF. The CDR3 nucleotides are TGCGCCAGCAGCTTCGTCCAGACCTACGAGCAGTACTTC. This sequence joins TRBV5-1 and TRBJ2-7; no definite D call. The germline V and J ends were trimmed by 2 bases and 2 bases, with 8 bases remaining between them. Germline V gene sequence: CDR1 SGHRS, CDR2 YFSETQ. This CDR3 spans 13 amino acids.

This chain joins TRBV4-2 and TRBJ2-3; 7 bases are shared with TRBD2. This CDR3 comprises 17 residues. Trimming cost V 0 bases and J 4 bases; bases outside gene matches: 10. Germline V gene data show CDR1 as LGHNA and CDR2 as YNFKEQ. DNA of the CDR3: TGTGCCAGCAGCCAAGATGATATGGGGGGGTTGGCAGATACGCAGTATTTT. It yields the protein CASSQDDMGGLADTQYF.

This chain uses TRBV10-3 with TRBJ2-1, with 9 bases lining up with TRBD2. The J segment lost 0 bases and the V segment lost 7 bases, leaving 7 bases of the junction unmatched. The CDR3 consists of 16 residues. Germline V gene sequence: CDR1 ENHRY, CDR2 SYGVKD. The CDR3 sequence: CAIKGTSSRSYNEQFF. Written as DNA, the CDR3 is TGTGCCATCAAAGGGACTAGCTCGCGCTCCTACAATGAGCAGTTCTTC.

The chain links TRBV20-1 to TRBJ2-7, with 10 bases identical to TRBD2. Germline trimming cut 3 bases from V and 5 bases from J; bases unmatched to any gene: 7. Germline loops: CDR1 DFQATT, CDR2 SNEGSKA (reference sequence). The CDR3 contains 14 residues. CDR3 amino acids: CSASRLAGVHEQYF. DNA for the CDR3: TGCAGTGCTAGTCGGCTAGCGGGGGTACACGAGCAGTACTTC.

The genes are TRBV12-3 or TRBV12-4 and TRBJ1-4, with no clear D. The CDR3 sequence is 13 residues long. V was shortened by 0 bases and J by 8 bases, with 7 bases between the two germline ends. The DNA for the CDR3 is TGTGCCAGCAGTTTAGCCCCGCGGGAAAAACTGTTTTTT. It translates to CASSLAPREKLFF.

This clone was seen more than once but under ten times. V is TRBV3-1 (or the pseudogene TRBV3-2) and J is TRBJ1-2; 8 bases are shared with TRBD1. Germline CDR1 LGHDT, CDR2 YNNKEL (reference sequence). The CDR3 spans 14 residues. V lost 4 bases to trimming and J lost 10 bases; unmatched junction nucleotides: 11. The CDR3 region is CASSRHGQGRDYTF. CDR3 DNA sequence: TGTGCCAGCAGCCGCCATGGACAGGGAAGGGACTACACCTTC.

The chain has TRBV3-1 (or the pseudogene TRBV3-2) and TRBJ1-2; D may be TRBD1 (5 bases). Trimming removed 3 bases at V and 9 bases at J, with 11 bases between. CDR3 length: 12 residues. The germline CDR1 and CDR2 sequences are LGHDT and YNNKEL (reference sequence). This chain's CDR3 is CASSQGEESYTF. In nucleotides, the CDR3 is TGTGCCAGCAGCCAGGGGGAGGAAAGCTACACCTTC.

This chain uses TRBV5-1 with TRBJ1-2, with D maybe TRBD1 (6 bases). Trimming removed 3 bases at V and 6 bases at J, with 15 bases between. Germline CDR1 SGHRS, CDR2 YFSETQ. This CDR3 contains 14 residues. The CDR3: CASSSGQTADGYTF. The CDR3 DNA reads TGCGCCAGCAGCTCTGGACAGACGGCGGATGGCTACACCTTC.

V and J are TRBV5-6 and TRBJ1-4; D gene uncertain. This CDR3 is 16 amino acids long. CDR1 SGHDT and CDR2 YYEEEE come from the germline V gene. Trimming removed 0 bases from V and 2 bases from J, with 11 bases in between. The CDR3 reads CASSLGPGPTNEKLFF. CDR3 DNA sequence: TGTGCCAGCAGCTTGGGTCCGGGTCCCACTAATGAAAAACTGTTTTTT.

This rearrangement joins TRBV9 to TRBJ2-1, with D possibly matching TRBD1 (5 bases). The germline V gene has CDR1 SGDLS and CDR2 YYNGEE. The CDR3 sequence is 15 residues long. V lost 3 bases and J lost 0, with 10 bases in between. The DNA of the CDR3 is TGTGCCAGCAGCGCAATGACAGTCTCCTACAATGAGCAGTTCTTC. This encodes CASSAMTVSYNEQFF.

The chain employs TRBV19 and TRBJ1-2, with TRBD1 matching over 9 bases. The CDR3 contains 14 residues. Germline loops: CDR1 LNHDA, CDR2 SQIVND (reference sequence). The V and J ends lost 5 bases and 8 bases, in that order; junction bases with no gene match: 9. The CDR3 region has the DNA TGTGCCAGTAGTCTCACAGGGACAGGGCAAGGCTACACCTTC. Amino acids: CASSLTGTGQGYTF.

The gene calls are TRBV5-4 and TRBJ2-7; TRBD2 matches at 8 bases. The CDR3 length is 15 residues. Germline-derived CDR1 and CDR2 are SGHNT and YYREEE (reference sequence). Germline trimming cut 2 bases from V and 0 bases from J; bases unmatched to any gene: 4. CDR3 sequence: CASSFSGALSYEQYF. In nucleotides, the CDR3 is TGTGCCAGCAGCTTTAGCGGGGCCCTCTCCTACGAGCAGTACTTC.

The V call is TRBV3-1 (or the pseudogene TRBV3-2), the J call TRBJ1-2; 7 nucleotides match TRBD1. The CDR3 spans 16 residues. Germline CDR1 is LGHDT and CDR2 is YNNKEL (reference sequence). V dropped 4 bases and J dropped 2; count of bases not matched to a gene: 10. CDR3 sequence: CASSRRDPTGNYGYTF. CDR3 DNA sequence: TGTGCCAGCAGCCGAAGGGACCCGACAGGGAACTATGGCTACACCTTC.

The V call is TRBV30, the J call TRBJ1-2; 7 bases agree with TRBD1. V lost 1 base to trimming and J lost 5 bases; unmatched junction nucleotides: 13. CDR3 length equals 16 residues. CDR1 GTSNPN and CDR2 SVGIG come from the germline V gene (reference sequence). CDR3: CAWSAVGQDWLYGYTF. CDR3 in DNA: TGTGCCTGGAGTGCCGTAGGACAGGATTGGCTTTATGGCTACACCTTC.

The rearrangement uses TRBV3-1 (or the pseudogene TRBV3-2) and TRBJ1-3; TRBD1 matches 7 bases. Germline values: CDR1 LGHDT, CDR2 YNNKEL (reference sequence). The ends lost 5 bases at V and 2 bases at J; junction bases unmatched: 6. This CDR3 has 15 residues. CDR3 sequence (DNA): TGTGCCAGCAGCAATTTAGGGGGCGCTGGAAACACCATATATTTT. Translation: CASSNLGGAGNTIYF.

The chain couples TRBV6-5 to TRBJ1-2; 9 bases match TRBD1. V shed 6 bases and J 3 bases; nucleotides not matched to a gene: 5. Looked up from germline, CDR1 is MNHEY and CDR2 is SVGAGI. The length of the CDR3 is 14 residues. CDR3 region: CASSRDRAHYGYTF. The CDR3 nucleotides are TGTGCCAGCAGCCGGGACAGGGCTCACTATGGCTACACCTTC.

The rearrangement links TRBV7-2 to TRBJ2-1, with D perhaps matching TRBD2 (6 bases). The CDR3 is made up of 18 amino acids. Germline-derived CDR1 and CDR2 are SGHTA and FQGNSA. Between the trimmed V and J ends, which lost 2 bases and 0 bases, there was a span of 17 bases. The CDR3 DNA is TGTGCCAGCAGCTTATATCGGACGGAGGGCAGCTCCTACAATGAGCAGTTCTTC. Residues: CASSLYRTEGSSYNEQFF.

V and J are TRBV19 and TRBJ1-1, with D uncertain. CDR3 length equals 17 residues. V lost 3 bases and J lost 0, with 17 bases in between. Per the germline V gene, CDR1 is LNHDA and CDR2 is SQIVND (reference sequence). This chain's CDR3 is CASSISSYPMLNTEAFF. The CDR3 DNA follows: TGTGCCAGTAGTATTAGCTCTTACCCAATGTTGAACACTGAAGCTTTCTTT. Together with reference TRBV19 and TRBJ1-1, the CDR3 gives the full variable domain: DGGITQSPKYLFRKEGQNVTLSCEQNLNHDAMYWYRQDPGQGLRLIYYSQIVNDFQKGDIAEGYSVSREKKESFPLTVTSAQKNPTAFYLCASSISSYPMLNTEAFFGQGTRLTVV.

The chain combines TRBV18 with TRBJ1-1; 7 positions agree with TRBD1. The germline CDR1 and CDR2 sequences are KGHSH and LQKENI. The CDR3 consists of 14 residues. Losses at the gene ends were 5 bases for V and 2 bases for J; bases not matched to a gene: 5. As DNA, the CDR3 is TGTGCCAGCTCAGCATGGACAGGTAACACTGAAGCTTTCTTT. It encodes CASSAWTGNTEAFF.